This TCR beta chain was identified in a study of cytomegalovirus exposure and HLA in healthy donors. Study context: Inside one of the first data releases sat 85 million or so unique TCRs taken from HLA-typed donors. Points from the study as a whole: Per a later analysis, 15,000 to 20,000 TCR beta sequences showed association with HLA alleles at 0.05 false discovery rate.

The PCR employed 60 Vbeta primers together with 13 Jbeta primers. TCRdb's copy holds only in-frame clones and misses some; the assay was immunoSEQ multiplex PCR. Here the sample spans under 200,000 clones, about 76% being singletons. The CDR3 extends over 17 amino acids. Looked up from germline, CDR1 is MRHNA and CDR2 is SNTAGT. V trimming: 0 bases; J trimming: 4 bases; junction bases outside the gene matches: 10. A word on this clone: Its antigen is currently unknown.

The sequence derives from a woman between 40 and 55 years old in good health and CMV-seropositive. The sequenced sample was PBMCs. The chain combines TRBV6-4 with TRBJ2-7, with 9 bases aligning to TRBD2. The CDR3: CASSDSRTLAGTYEQYF. The CDR3 region has the DNA TGTGCCAGCAGTGACTCGAGAACTCTAGCGGGGACATACGAGCAGTACTTC.